This T cell receptor beta chain stems from a study of blood T cell repertoires in COVID-19. For the study at large: Whether acute or convalescent, the COVID-19 samples came from the United States, Italy and Spain.

Germline V gene sequence: CDR1 SGHVS, CDR2 FQNEAQ. Germline trimming cut 5 bases from V and 2 bases from J; bases unmatched to any gene: 4. This CDR3 comprises 14 residues. Profiling relied on immunoSEQ multiplex PCR, and the TCRdb table lists in-frame clones only, not all of them. The table lists tens of thousands of clones, 86% of them singletons, with roughly 2% in the top ten. This chain connects TRBV7-8 to TRBJ2-3, with TRBD1 matching over 7 bases. Sequenced: peripheral blood. This TCR derives from a man between 25 and 39 years old with acute or convalescent COVID-19. The CDR3 is CASSRGQITDTQYF. The CDR3 nucleotides are TGTGCCAGCAGCCGGGGACAGATCACAGATACGCAGTATTTT.